This TCR beta chain appears in the sequencing data of a study of T-cell reconstitution after alpha-beta-depleted transplantation in children. CDR3 length equals 13 residues. Trimming took off 7 bases at V and 0 bases at J, with 7 bases between the two ends. The germline V gene encodes CDR1 SNHLY and CDR2 FYNNEI. Unique molecular identifiers were used to barcode this TCRbeta library. TCRdb recomputed calls from the PCR reads with MiXCR, one row per CDR3 protein. Among 600,000 to 700,000 distinct CDR3 sequences listed, about 15% were seen once. This clonotype turned up a few times. This sequence originates from a human donor who donated a stem cell graft to a child with acute myeloid leukemia. The sequencing used PBMCs from the stem cell graft donor, collected from the stem cell graft. The chain has TRBV2 and TRBJ1-3; D remains ambiguous. The chain's CDR3 is CASMGYSGNTIYF. In nucleotides, the CDR3 is TGTGCCAGCATGGGCTACTCTGGAAACACCATATATTTT.